This record covers a single T cell receptor beta chain. The germline V gene has CDR1 SGHAT and CDR2 FQNNGV. This CDR3 spans 15 amino acids. V lost 2 bases and J lost 4, with 14 bases in between. This sample was taken from a study of OX40 agonist ivuxolimab in advanced cancers. On the study more broadly: Earlier anti-PD-1, anti-PD-L1 or anti-CTLA-4 therapy was permitted; about 38% had received some.

Produced via immunoSEQ multiplex PCR; TCRdb's table is partial and in-frame only. The sample shows some 22,000 clones, 80% to 90% of them seen only once. This clonotype was sampled from an adult with an advanced solid tumor such as melanoma, head and neck, liver or kidney cancer. The chain uses TRBV11-2 and TRBJ1-2; unclear D gene. The sample in question was CD4+ or CD8+ T cells sorted from blood, obtained in a trial of the OX40 agonist ivuxolimab. The CDR3 is CASSLIQRAAYGYTF. As DNA, the CDR3 is TGTGCCAGCAGCTTAATCCAACGGGCCGCCTATGGCTACACCTTC.